This passage covers 32 T cell receptor beta chains from one sample sequenced in a study of early T cells in non-severe SARS-CoV-2 infection. TCRdb independently ran MiXCR on the 5' RACE reads; one entry per CDR3 protein. Of roughly 76,000 distinct CDR3 sequences listed, 12% were seen once; the top ten hold around 4.3%. The sample taken for sequencing was whole blood. The receptors derive from an adult who was a healthcare worker with PCR-confirmed SARS-CoV-2 infection or an uninfected control (not recorded which).

This clonotype occurred a few times. This CDR3 is CASSLASGRWGNEQFF. The CDR3, as DNA: TGTGCCAGCAGCTTAGCGTCTGGGCGCTGGGGCAATGAGCAGTTCTTC. The chain combines TRBV7-8 with TRBJ2-1; no clear D gene. CDR1 is SGHVS, CDR2 FQNEAQ, per germline. There are 16 residues in the CDR3. V shed 0 bases and J shed 6 bases, with 15 bases lying between them.

Only a few counts were recorded for this clonotype. The rearrangement joins TRBV20-1 to TRBJ1-4; D is perhaps TRBD1 (6 bases). Trimming stripped 5 bases from V and 10 bases from J, with 11 bases between. This CDR3 has 11 residues. Germline V lookup: CDR1 DFQATT, CDR2 SNEGSKA (reference sequence). CDR3 sequence: CSAPTGGKLFF. The CDR3 bases are TGCAGTGCTCCGACAGGCGGAAAACTGTTTTTT.

The sample holds a few counts of this clonotype. This chain connects TRBV28 to TRBJ2-5; 8 bases line up with TRBD2. The CDR3 has 16 residues. V shed 1 base, J shed 3 bases, and the junction held 7 bases outside the gene matches. Germline CDR1 and CDR2: MDHEN and SYDVKM. The DNA for the CDR3 is TGTGCCAGCAGTTTATTGCCTAGCGGGTCGGAAGAGACCCAGTACTTC. Translating gives CASSLLPSGSEETQYF.

This clonotype was seen ten or more times. This sequence joins TRBV21-1 and TRBJ2-3; the table assigns TRBD2, which was not confirmed against the DNA. TRBV21-1 has pseudogene status. The CDR3 has 16 residues. CDR3 nucleotides: TGTGCCAGCAGCAAGACGGGAGTCGCTCGCACAGATACGCAGTATTTT. This translates into CASSKTGVARTDTQYF.

The chain employs TRBV5-5 and TRBJ2-3; D gene ambiguous. Germline loops: CDR1 SGHKS, CDR2 YYEKEE (reference sequence). Trimming pared 4 bases from V and 6 bases from J, leaving 9 bases between. This CDR3 has 12 residues. CDR3 sequence: CASSPRIDTQYF. The CDR3 DNA reads TGTGCCAGCAGCCCCCGGATTGATACGCAGTATTTT. Full variable domain (missing parts from reference TRBV5-5 and TRBJ2-3): DAGVTQSPTHLIKTRGQQVTLRCSPISGHKSVSWYQQVLGQGPQFIFQYYEKEERGRGNFPDRFSARQFPNYSSELNVNALLLGDSALYLCASSPRIDTQYFGPGTRLTVL.

This clonotype showed up just a few times. The rearrangement links TRBV28 to TRBJ2-5, with D maybe TRBD1 (6 bases). Germline CDR1 and CDR2: MDHEN and SYDVKM. Trimming left V 6 bases short and J 5 bases short, with 10 bases between. The CDR3 has 12 amino acids. The CDR3 DNA reads as TGTGCCAGCAGGGGGGCACCCGAGACCCAGTACTTC. Amino acid sequence: CASRGAPETQYF. Together with reference TRBV28 and TRBJ2-5, the CDR3 gives the full variable domain: DVKVTQSSRYLVKRTGEKVFLECVQDMDHENMFWYRQDPGLGLRLIYFSYDVKMKEKGDIPEGYSVSREKKERFSLILESASTNQTSMYLCASRGAPETQYFGPGTRLLVL.

This clonotype was counted a few times. The V and J genes are TRBV6-2 or TRBV6-3 and TRBJ2-1; D unclear. The V end lost 7 bases, the J end lost 7 bases, and 17 bases lay between the germline ends. The CDR3 length is 14 residues. From germline, CDR1 is MNHEY and CDR2 SVGEGT. The CDR3, as DNA: TGTGCCAGCACCAGACTCTCGGTCGGGAATGAGCAGTTCTTC. It specifies CASTRLSVGNEQFF.

This clonotype occurred many times. The rearrangement uses TRBV3-1 and TRBJ1-2; the D gene is possibly TRBD1 (6 bases). This CDR3 comprises 15 residues. Germline V lookup: CDR1 LGHDT, CDR2 YNNKEL (reference sequence). V lost 4 bases and J 2 bases, leaving 14 bases between the germline ends. The CDR3 bases are TGTGCCAGCAGCCCCCTAAGACAGGCCAACTATGGCTACACCTTC. Translated, it gives CASSPLRQANYGYTF. Drawing the rest from reference TRBV3-1 and TRBJ1-2, the complete variable domain is DTAVSQTPKYLVTQMGNDKSIKCEQNLGHDTMYWYKQDSKKFLKIMFSYNNKELIINETVPNRFSPKSPDKAHLNLHINSLELGDSAVYFCASSPLRQANYGYTFGSGTRLTVV.

The sample holds many counts of this clonotype. The gene calls are TRBV7-2 and TRBJ1-5; D uncertain. Germline CDR1 is SGHTA and CDR2 is FQGNSA. V was clipped by 1 base and J by 4 bases, with 8 bases between them. This CDR3 comprises 14 residues. This chain's CDR3 is CASSLEGRNQPQHF. CDR3 coding DNA: TGTGCCAGCAGCTTAGAGGGTCGTAATCAGCCCCAGCATTTT.

CDR3 bases: TGTGCCAGCAGCACGCGGGGAGTCTACGAGCAGTACTTC. Residues: CASSTRGVYEQYF. J is TRBJ2-7 and V is TRBV11-2; tentative D call: TRBD2 (6 bases). This CDR3 is built from 13 residues. Germline lookup yields CDR1 SGHAT and CDR2 FQNNGV. Trimming removed 5 bases at V and 3 bases at J, with 11 bases between.

This clonotype was seen a handful of times. The genes are TRBV7-9 and TRBJ2-3, with D unclear. CDR1 is SEHNR and CDR2 is FQNEAQ in the germline V gene (reference sequence). V was trimmed by 3 bases and J by 4 bases, leaving 11 bases between them. CDR3 length: 14 residues. CDR3 coding DNA: TGTGCCAGCAGCTTTATAGGTGTAGCAGATACGCAGTATTTT. It yields the protein CASSFIGVADTQYF.

The gene calls are TRBV5-6 and TRBJ2-1; D is possibly TRBD2 (5 bases). Trimming shortened V by 4 bases and J by 9 bases, and 5 bases separated the two germline ends. The CDR3 extends over 10 amino acids. Germline values: CDR1 SGHDT, CDR2 YYEEEE. CDR3 DNA sequence: TGTGCCAGCAGCGGGAGTGAGCAGTTCTTC. Protein sequence: CASSGSEQFF.

This clonotype was found many times. The chain has TRBV25-1 and TRBJ2-3; D assignment may be TRBD1 or TRBD2 (5 bases each). The CDR3 runs to 16 residues. Between the trimmed V and J ends, which lost 4 bases and 1 base, there was a span of 15 bases. Per germline, CDR1 MGHDK and CDR2 SYGVNS. CDR3 amino acids: CASSATEGSRTDTQYF. The CDR3, as DNA: TGTGCCAGCAGTGCAACAGAGGGGAGCCGCACAGATACGCAGTATTTT. Filled out from reference TRBV25-1 and TRBJ2-3, the complete variable domain reads EADIYQTPRYLVIGTGKKITLECSQTMGHDKMYWYQQDPGMELHLIHYSYGVNSTEKGDLSSESTVSRIRTEHFPLTLESARPSHTSQYLCASSATEGSRTDTQYFGPGTRLTVL.

This clonotype was recorded many times. This rearrangement joins TRBV7-9 to TRBJ1-1; 7 nucleotides agree with TRBD1. J gave up 1 base and V 5 bases, and 4 bases lay outside the gene matches. Germline assignment: CDR1 SEHNR and CDR2 FQNEAQ (reference sequence). There are 14 residues in the CDR3. The CDR3 region has the DNA TGTGCCAGCAGCCTGACAGGGAAGAACACTGAAGCTTTCTTT. It encodes CASSLTGKNTEAFF.

The chain is built from TRBV6-5 and TRBJ1-2; D is unclear. V was trimmed by 0 bases and J by 7 bases, leaving 12 bases between them. The V gene's germline CDR1 is MNHEY and CDR2 SVGAGI. CDR3 size: 14 residues. CDR3 sequence reads: CASSYSELVAGYTF. In DNA form, the CDR3 reads TGTGCCAGCAGTTACTCCGAGTTGGTGGCTGGCTACACCTTC.

The chain joins TRBV9 to TRBJ2-1, with 9 bases identical to TRBD2. The germline V gene has CDR1 SGDLS and CDR2 YYNGEE. This CDR3 has 16 amino acids. V trimming: 3 bases; J trimming: 8 bases; junction bases outside the gene matches: 12. CDR3 amino acids: CASSAQPGLAVHEQFF. In nucleotides, the CDR3 is TGTGCCAGCAGCGCCCAACCGGGACTAGCAGTGCATGAGCAGTTCTTC.

This clonotype was observed many times. The chain is built from TRBV6-6 and TRBJ2-5; 8 positions agree with TRBD1. The CDR3 runs to 14 residues. Germline trimming cut 5 bases from V and 4 bases from J; bases unmatched to any gene: 6. The germline V gene encodes CDR1 MNHNY and CDR2 SVGAGI (reference sequence). In DNA form, the CDR3 reads TGTGCCAGCAGTCCCAGGGGGCGGGCAGAGACCCAGTACTTC. Amino acid sequence: CASSPRGRAETQYF.

J is TRBJ1-5 and V is TRBV21-1; the DNA was not used to check the table's D call, TRBD1. TRBV21-1 is annotated as a pseudogene. This CDR3 spans 18 amino acids. The CDR3 reads CASSKEITGGRSNQPQHF. Here the CDR3 DNA reads TGTGCCAGCAGCAAAGAAATAACAGGGGGCAGGAGCAATCAGCCCCAGCATTTT.

The sample holds many counts of this clonotype. The chain recombines TRBV7-9 with TRBJ1-1; a weak D match, TRBD1 (5 bases). V lost 2 bases and J lost 10, with 14 bases in between. The CDR3 consists of 13 residues. Germline V lookup: CDR1 SEHNR, CDR2 FQNEAQ (reference sequence). The CDR3, as DNA: TGTGCCAGCAGCTTATACGGGGGTGAATCAGCTTTCTTT. Translating it yields CASSLYGGESAFF.

The chain joins TRBV3-1 to TRBJ2-7; no firm D call. The CDR3 length is 13 residues. Trimming removed 4 bases at V and 3 bases at J, with 10 bases between. CDR1 is LGHDT, CDR2 YNNKEL, per germline (reference sequence). The CDR3: CASSPKDIYEQYF. CDR3 sequence (DNA): TGTGCCAGCAGCCCCAAAGATATCTACGAGCAGTACTTC.

This clonotype came up many times. This sequence joins TRBV28 and TRBJ1-1, with D unclear. CDR3 length: 14 residues. Germline V CDR1 and CDR2: MDHEN, SYDVKM. Trimming pared 4 bases from V and 3 bases from J, leaving 12 bases between. The DNA for the CDR3 is TGTGCCAGCAGTTGGACTGAGGGTCACACTGAAGCTTTCTTT. It translates to CASSWTEGHTEAFF.

This clonotype came up many times. The chain has TRBV20-1 and TRBJ2-1, with a tentative D call TRBD1 (5 bases). V gave up 8 bases and J gave up 8 bases, with 19 bases separating them. The CDR3 contains 13 residues. Germline V gene data show CDR1 as DFQATT and CDR2 as SNEGSKA (reference sequence). This chain's CDR3 is CSPMGTGQDEQFF. The CDR3 region has the DNA TGCAGTCCCATGGGCACAGGCCAGGATGAGCAGTTCTTC.

The rearrangement uses TRBV28 and TRBJ2-7; D unresolved. Trimming stripped 4 bases from V and 5 bases from J, with 9 bases between. Germline CDR1 and CDR2: MDHEN and SYDVKM. CDR3 length equals 12 residues. CDR3 loop: CASSSSPHEQYF. CDR3 nucleotides: TGTGCCAGCAGTTCCAGCCCCCACGAGCAGTACTTC.

Many counts were recorded for this clonotype. The chain uses TRBV7-6 and TRBJ2-7; perhaps TRBD1 as D (6 bases). Trimming cost V 0 bases and J 4 bases, with 16 bases left between them. The CDR3 runs to 16 residues. Germline lookup yields CDR1 SGHVS and CDR2 FNYEAQ. CDR3 protein: CASSLAPLGGRYEQYF. The CDR3 region has the DNA TGTGCCAGCAGCTTAGCCCCATTAGGGGGTAGGTACGAGCAGTACTTC.

V usage is TRBV5-1 and J usage is TRBJ2-3, with TRBD1 matching 7 bases. The CDR3 is 14 residues long. From germline, CDR1 is SGHRS and CDR2 YFSETQ. The ends lost 4 bases at V and 6 bases at J; junction bases unmatched: 8. CDR3 sequence (DNA): TGCGCCAGCAGCCCGGGACAGATGGGCGATACGCAGTATTTT. This gives the protein CASSPGQMGDTQYF. Full variable domain (missing parts from reference TRBV5-1 and TRBJ2-3): KAGVTQTPRYLIKTRGQQVTLSCSPISGHRSVSWYQQTPGQGLQFLFEYFSETQRNKGNFPGRFSGRQFSNSRSEMNVSTLELGDSALYLCASSPGQMGDTQYFGPGTRLTVL.

This clonotype has at least ten counts. The DNA for the CDR3 is TGCAGTGCCTCCCCGACAGGGGGAAATGAAAAACTGTTTTTT. This encodes CSASPTGGNEKLFF. This chain joins TRBV20-1 and TRBJ1-4, with 9 bases matching TRBD1. This CDR3 has 14 amino acids. The germline V gene encodes CDR1 DFQATT and CDR2 SNEGSKA (reference sequence). The junction had 7 bases not matched to a gene; V was cut back by 6 bases and J by 5 bases.

V is TRBV24-1 and J is TRBJ2-3; D perhaps matches TRBD2 (7 bases). Germline lookup yields CDR1 KGHDR and CDR2 SFDVKD. The CDR3 is 15 amino acids. V was cut by 0 bases and J by 4 bases, with 10 bases left in between. For the CDR3, the DNA is TGTGCCACCAGTGATTTGAAAGGGGGGGCAGATACGCAGTATTTT. Its protein is CATSDLKGGADTQYF.

This clonotype was seen repeatedly, ten times or more. The chain carries TRBV28 and TRBJ2-4; D is undetermined. Germline lookup yields CDR1 MDHEN and CDR2 SYDVKM. V was clipped by 6 bases and J by 9 bases, with 12 bases between them. The CDR3 is 12 amino acids. The CDR3 coding sequence is TGTGCCAGCAGGACCGGACCGACCATTCAGTACTTC. Amino acids: CASRTGPTIQYF.

This clonotype was observed a few times. The chain couples TRBV29-1 to TRBJ2-3; D remains ambiguous. Germline V gene lookup returns CDR1 SQVTM and CDR2 ANQGSEA. Between the trimmed V and J ends, which lost 7 bases and 5 bases, there was a span of 7 bases. The CDR3 covers 10 residues. CDR3 residues: CSALRDTQYF. CDR3 in DNA: TGCAGCGCGCTACGAGATACGCAGTATTTT.

In its sample, this clonotype was seen many times. This chain links TRBV20-1 with TRBJ2-3; a weak D match, TRBD1 (5 bases). CDR3 length equals 13 residues. Germline assignment: CDR1 DFQATT and CDR2 SNEGSKA (reference sequence). Between the trimmed V and J ends, which lost 4 bases and 2 bases, there was a span of 10 bases. This CDR3 reads CSAISDTTDTQYF. The CDR3 nucleotides are TGCAGTGCTATATCGGACACCACAGATACGCAGTATTTT.

V gene TRBV20-1 combines with J gene TRBJ2-5; TRBD1 agrees at 7 bases. The CDR3 contains 14 residues. The junction had 9 bases not matched to a gene; V was cut back by 5 bases and J by 3 bases. Germline values: CDR1 DFQATT, CDR2 SNEGSKA (reference sequence). CDR3 residues: CSAQRGQPKETQYF. CDR3 DNA sequence: TGCAGTGCTCAGAGGGGGCAGCCTAAAGAGACCCAGTACTTC.

This clonotype was seen ten or more times. The rearrangement uses TRBV23-1 and TRBJ2-1, with D unclear. TRBV23-1 is an ORF, with its function uncertain. The V and J ends lost 4 bases and 8 bases respectively, with 15 bases between them. CDR3 length: 14 amino acids. CDR3 nucleotides: TGCGCCAGCAGTCCTTTTATCCATTCCCATGAGCAGTTCTTC. Translated, it gives CASSPFIHSHEQFF.